A single sample is the source of the 28 T cell receptor beta chains below, sequenced in a study of beta chain features in type 1 diabetes. General study points: Moderate but significant shortening of TCRB CDR3s was recorded in all four CD4+ subsets from Type 1 diabetes patients.

TCRB transcripts that were expressed got sequenced, as all of the isolated RNA had been reverse transcribed. The data were produced by immunoSEQ multiplex PCR, yet TCRdb's version contains in-frame clones alone and is incomplete. The repertoire holds about 240,000 clones, with approximately 15% as singletons. The antigens these receptors bind are not known. Specimen: naive CD4+ T cells from blood. The receptor set was obtained from a man younger than 40 with type 1 diabetes.

J is TRBJ2-1 and V is TRBV10-3; TRBD2 matches at 9 bases. Trimming at V came to 6 bases and at J to 8 bases, leaving 5 bases not matched to a gene. This CDR3 has 13 amino acids. The germline gives CDR1 ENHRY, CDR2 SYGVKD. In DNA, the CDR3 is TGTGCCATCAGGTACCTAGCGGGGCATGAGCAGTTCTTC. Translating it yields CAIRYLAGHEQFF.

The chain carries TRBV19 and TRBJ1-2; a possible D gene is TRBD1 (5 bases). This CDR3 is built from 16 residues. Germline V gene data show CDR1 as LNHDA and CDR2 as SQIVND (reference sequence). V was clipped by 5 bases and J by 0 bases, with 16 bases between them. CDR3 DNA: TGTGCCAGTAGTCCAAAAACAGGTCCAGCTAACTATGGCTACACCTTC. This encodes CASSPKTGPANYGYTF.

This rearrangement joins TRBV29-1 to TRBJ2-7; 9 bases line up with TRBD1. Unmatched junction bases numbered 7, after V lost 5 bases and J lost 5 bases. The CDR3 is made up of 13 amino acids. Germline assignment: CDR1 SQVTM and CDR2 ANQGSEA. The CDR3 DNA follows: TGCAGCGTTTCCGGGACAGGGTTCGACGAGCAGTACTTC. This translates into CSVSGTGFDEQYF.

The genes are TRBV5-1 and TRBJ2-1, with 8 bases lining up with TRBD2. V trimming: 4 bases; J trimming: 2 bases; junction bases outside the gene matches: 5. Germline CDR1 reads SGHRS; CDR2 reads YFSETQ. CDR3 length equals 15 residues. CDR3 DNA sequence: TGCGCCAGCAGCCTTAGCGGGGACACCTACAATGAGCAGTTCTTC. Translated, it gives CASSLSGDTYNEQFF.

The chain has TRBV7-9 and TRBJ2-1; 8 bases match TRBD2. The length of the CDR3 is 14 residues. From germline, CDR1 is SEHNR and CDR2 FQNEAQ (reference sequence). The ends lost 4 bases at V and 5 bases at J; junction bases unmatched: 4. The CDR3 region is CASSSTGLDNEQFF. CDR3 coding DNA: TGTGCCAGCAGCTCCACGGGACTAGACAATGAGCAGTTCTTC.

V is TRBV6-6 and J is TRBJ2-5; 12 bases agree with TRBD2. CDR3 length: 16 amino acids. Trimming took 5 bases from V and 5 from J; bases not matched to a gene: 9. In germline, CDR1 is MNHNY, CDR2 SVGAGI (reference sequence). The CDR3 coding sequence is TGTGCCAGCAGTCCTGGGACTAGCGGGCCGGGGGAGACCCAGTACTTC. Translating gives CASSPGTSGPGETQYF.

The chain employs TRBV2 and TRBJ1-5; maybe TRBD1 (6 bases). CDR1 is SNHLY and CDR2 is FYNNEI in the germline V gene. Trimming took off 5 bases at V and 3 bases at J, with 11 bases between the two ends. There are 14 residues in the CDR3. The CDR3 reads CASSLDSPNQPQHF. In DNA, the CDR3 is TGTGCCAGCAGTTTGGACAGCCCCAATCAGCCCCAGCATTTT. Filled out from reference TRBV2 and TRBJ1-5, the complete variable domain reads EPEVTQTPSHQVTQMGQEVILRCVPISNHLYFYWYRQILGQKVEFLVSFYNNEISEKSEIFDDQFSVERPDGSNFTLKIRSTKLEDSAMYFCASSLDSPNQPQHFGDGTRLSIL.

A few counts support this clone. CDR3: CAWSTTGQGYTF. CDR3 coding DNA: TGTGCCTGGAGCACGACTGGACAGGGCTACACCTTC. J is TRBJ1-2 and V is TRBV30; D may be TRBD1 (6 bases). The germline V and J ends were trimmed by 3 bases and 8 bases, with 13 bases remaining between them. Germline V CDR1 and CDR2: GTSNPN, SVGIG (reference sequence). The length of the CDR3 is 12 residues.

Only a few counts were recorded for this clone. V is TRBV28 and J is TRBJ1-2, with D possibly matching TRBD1 (6 bases). CDR3 length equals 14 residues. Germline V lookup: CDR1 MDHEN, CDR2 SYDVKM. V lost 6 bases and J lost 8, with 19 bases in between. CDR3: CASRWKQGTDGYTF. CDR3 nucleotides: TGTGCCAGCAGATGGAAACAGGGTACGGACGGCTACACCTTC.

CDR3 coding DNA: TGTGCCAGCAGCTCACTAGCGGGAGCCTACGAGCAGTACTTC. As protein: CASSSLAGAYEQYF. This rearrangement joins TRBV25-1 to TRBJ2-7; 11 bases fit TRBD2. The trim removed 6 bases at V and 2 bases at J, leaving 3 bases unmatched. Per the germline V gene, CDR1 is MGHDK and CDR2 is SYGVNS. The CDR3 has 14 amino acids.

The chain employs TRBV19 and TRBJ1-5, with 11 bases fitting TRBD1. The germline V gene has CDR1 LNHDA and CDR2 SQIVND (reference sequence). Unmatched junction bases numbered 5, after V lost 4 bases and J lost 6 bases. This CDR3 comprises 15 residues. The CDR3: CASSTGQGAFQPQHF. CDR3 in DNA: TGTGCCAGTAGTACCGGACAGGGGGCGTTTCAGCCCCAGCATTTT.

This clone occurred a few times. The genes are TRBV7-9 and TRBJ1-2, with D uncertain. CDR1 is SEHNR and CDR2 is FQNEAQ in the germline V gene (reference sequence). The CDR3 loop spans 13 amino acids. V dropped 3 bases and J dropped 4 bases, with 9 bases sitting between them. CDR3 loop: CASSFPESYGYTF. In DNA, the CDR3 is TGTGCCAGCAGCTTCCCAGAATCCTATGGCTACACCTTC.

The V gene is TRBV7-9, the J gene TRBJ1-5; 8 bases are shared with TRBD1. Germline CDR1 and CDR2: SEHNR and FQNEAQ (reference sequence). V gave up 4 bases and J gave up 4 bases; unmatched junction bases: 6. CDR3 length: 15 residues. Written as DNA, the CDR3 is TGTGCCAGCAGCTCTATGACAGGGGTAAATCAGCCCCAGCATTTT. Amino acids: CASSSMTGVNQPQHF.

The V and J genes are TRBV1 and TRBJ1-2; the D call in the table, TRBD1, was not verified against the DNA. TRBV1 counts as a pseudogene. The CDR3 has 16 residues. This chain's CDR3 is CTSSQSDRDVNYGYTF. DNA of the CDR3: TGCACCAGCAGCCAATCGGACAGGGACGTAAATTATGGCTACACCTTC.

This clone was counted between two and nine times. The V gene is TRBV30, the J gene TRBJ1-2; 8 bases agree with TRBD1. The germline gives CDR1 GTSNPN, CDR2 SVGIG (reference sequence). V gave up 2 bases and J gave up 5 bases; unmatched junction bases: 10. The CDR3 consists of 15 residues. The CDR3 region is CAWSPPDREGYGYTF. DNA of the CDR3: TGTGCCTGGAGTCCGCCGGACAGGGAAGGGTATGGCTACACCTTC.

This clone was observed a few times. Relative to the germline gene, one junction end is altered; a read error may explain this. The gene calls are TRBV6-6 and TRBJ1-5; maybe TRBD1 (6 bases). Germline assignment: CDR1 MNHNY and CDR2 SVGAGI (reference sequence). This CDR3 is 14 amino acids long. CDR3 protein: CATSLGQTNQPQHF. In DNA, the CDR3 is TGTGCCACCAGTCTTGGACAGACAAATCAGCCCCAGCATTTT.

The rearrangement uses TRBV30 and TRBJ2-6; TRBD1 matches 9 bases. CDR3 length: 18 amino acids. V shed 2 bases and J 3 bases; nucleotides not matched to a gene: 11. Germline CDR1 GTSNPN, CDR2 SVGIG (reference sequence). The CDR3 here is CAWSNPGQGLIGANVLTF. The CDR3 bases are TGTGCCTGGAGTAACCCGGGACAGGGCTTAATTGGGGCCAACGTCCTGACTTTC.

Only a few counts were recorded for this clone. This sequence joins TRBV5-1 and TRBJ1-1; TRBD1 might be the D (5 bases). Trimming took off 0 bases at V and 11 bases at J, with 14 bases between the two ends. The CDR3 extends over 13 amino acids. Germline V gives CDR1 SGHRS, CDR2 YFSETQ. Here the CDR3 DNA reads TGCGCCAGCAGCTTGGAGGGGCAGGGTACGGCTTTCTTT. Translated: CASSLEGQGTAFF. Combining the CDR3 with reference TRBV5-1 and TRBJ1-1 gives the whole variable domain KAGVTQTPRYLIKTRGQQVTLSCSPISGHRSVSWYQQTPGQGLQFLFEYFSETQRNKGNFPGRFSGRQFSNSRSEMNVSTLELGDSALYLCASSLEGQGTAFFGQGTRLTVV.

J is TRBJ1-2 and V is TRBV28; D is uncertain. Germline V gene lookup returns CDR1 MDHEN and CDR2 SYDVKM. V lost 4 bases, J lost 6 bases, and 9 bases lay in between. CDR3 length: 12 amino acids. The CDR3 nucleotides read TGTGCCAGCAGTTCCCGGGGAGATGGCTACACCTTC. This sequence encodes CASSSRGDGYTF.

This chain links TRBV27 with TRBJ2-1; 10 nucleotides align to TRBD2. Germline loops: CDR1 MNHEY, CDR2 SMNVEV (reference sequence). V trimming: 10 bases; J trimming: 7 bases; junction bases outside the gene matches: 7. The CDR3 is 13 residues long. CDR3 DNA: TGTGCCACCCGACTAGCGGGTACAAATGAGCAGTTCTTC. Translated, it gives CATRLAGTNEQFF.

This clone was seen only a few times. The CDR3 spells CASSPRIAGAYEQYF. CDR3 sequence (DNA): TGTGCCAGCAGCCCCCGGATAGCGGGGGCCTACGAGCAGTACTTC. V and J are TRBV11-2 and TRBJ2-7, with 9 nucleotides matching TRBD2. The CDR3 totals 15 residues. Germline trimming cut 5 bases from V and 2 bases from J; bases unmatched to any gene: 7. Germline assignment: CDR1 SGHAT and CDR2 FQNNGV.

V and J are TRBV7-8 and TRBJ2-7, with 9 bases aligning to TRBD2. Germline loops: CDR1 SGHVS, CDR2 FQNEAQ. This CDR3 comprises 14 residues. Trimming took 8 bases from V and 0 from J; bases not matched to a gene: 5. CDR3 coding DNA: TGTGCCAGCCAAGCGGGGGGTACCTCCTACGAGCAGTACTTC. The encoded protein is CASQAGGTSYEQYF. Using reference TRBV7-8 and TRBJ2-7 for the parts outside the CDR3, the full variable domain is GAGVSQSPRYKVAKRGQDVALRCDPISGHVSLFWYQQALGQGPEFLTYFQNEAQLDKSGLPSDRFFAERPEGSVSTLKIQRTQQEDSAVYLCASQAGGTSYEQYFGPGTRLTVT.

The chain combines TRBV5-1 with TRBJ2-1, with TRBD2 matching 7 bases. The CDR3 contains 14 residues. Unmatched junction bases numbered 7, after V lost 0 bases and J lost 10 bases. From germline, CDR1 is SGHRS and CDR2 YFSETQ. CDR3 DNA sequence: TGCGCCAGCAGCTTGGGGCGCGCGGGGGTCGAGCAGTTCTTC. It yields the protein CASSLGRAGVEQFF.

This clone was seen more than once but under ten times. The gene calls are TRBV9 and TRBJ2-3; tentatively, D is TRBD2 (5 bases). This CDR3 is 12 amino acids long. Germline V gene sequence: CDR1 SGDLS, CDR2 YYNGEE. V lost 8 bases, J lost 2 bases, and 9 bases lay in between. CDR3 bases: TGTGCCAGGGGAGAGATCACAGATACGCAGTATTTT. It codes for CARGEITDTQYF.

This clone was found a few times. This rearrangement joins TRBV6-5 to TRBJ2-7; D may be TRBD2 (6 bases). V was clipped by 0 bases and J by 2 bases, with 14 bases between them. The CDR3 totals 16 residues. Germline CDR1 MNHEY, CDR2 SVGAGI. The CDR3 region has the DNA TGTGCCAGCAGTTACTCGTCCCCGGGACTCACCTACGAGCAGTACTTC. Translated, it gives CASSYSSPGLTYEQYF.

This chain uses TRBV30 with TRBJ1-2; a possible D gene is TRBD1 (5 bases). The V end was cut by 2 bases, the J end by 6 bases, with 10 bases between. The CDR3 sequence is 12 residues long. The germline V gene encodes CDR1 GTSNPN and CDR2 SVGIG (reference sequence). The CDR3 reads CAWSIGTHGYTF. The CDR3 DNA reads as TGTGCCTGGAGTATCGGGACTCATGGCTACACCTTC. Drawing the rest from reference TRBV30 and TRBJ1-2, the complete variable domain is SQTIHQWPATLVQPVGSPLSLECTVEGTSNPNLYWYRQAAGRGLQLLFYSVGIGQISSEVPQNLSASRPQDRQFILSSKKLLLSDSGFYLCAWSIGTHGYTFGSGTRLTVV.

This clone was recorded a few times. The CDR3 reads CASSKDRGDYEQYF. CDR3 nucleotides: TGCGCCAGCAGCAAGGACAGGGGGGACTACGAGCAGTACTTC. The chain recombines TRBV5-1 with TRBJ2-7; 10 nucleotides line up with TRBD1. Looked up from germline, CDR1 is SGHRS and CDR2 is YFSETQ. V dropped 4 bases and J dropped 3; count of bases not matched to a gene: 4. The CDR3 is 14 residues long. The full variable domain, rest sourced from reference TRBV5-1 and TRBJ2-7, is KAGVTQTPRYLIKTRGQQVTLSCSPISGHRSVSWYQQTPGQGLQFLFEYFSETQRNKGNFPGRFSGRQFSNSRSEMNVSTLELGDSALYLCASSKDRGDYEQYFGPGTRLTVT.

This clone showed up just a few times. The rearrangement links TRBV25-1 to TRBJ2-1, with TRBD1 matching 9 bases. The germline V gene encodes CDR1 MGHDK and CDR2 SYGVNS. This CDR3 spans 12 amino acids. With 6 bases clipped from V and 8 bases from J, the junction kept 2 bases outside the gene matches. This CDR3 is CASSDRGYEQFF. CDR3 nucleotides: TGTGCCAGCAGCGACAGGGGGTATGAGCAGTTCTTC.